The rows below give T cell receptor beta chains drawn from one sample of a study of blood T cell repertoires in COVID-19. Profiled with immunoSEQ multiplex PCR; TCRdb holds only in-frame clones, not every one. The sample records approximately 330,000 clones, roughly 91% being singletons. What was sequenced was PBMCs or T cells enriched from blood (not recorded which). Receptors were obtained from a woman aged 30 to 39 who had recovered from COVID-19. The CDR3 runs from the conserved cysteine through the conserved F or W. The D gene is left open where the match is weak. Rows may omit the clone size; those that give it use once, few, many or a size class.

DNA	CDR3	V	J	D	size
TGTGCCAGCAGGATGACTCTAGCGGGAACCTACGAGCAGTACTTC	CASRMTLAGTYEQYF	TRBV7-2	TRBJ2-7	TRBD2	NA
TGTGCCATCAGTGAGCTTGGGGGGGGCACTGAAGCTTTCTTT	CAISELGGGTEAFF	TRBV10-3	TRBJ1-1	NA	NA
TGTGCCTGGAGTGTACGACTGGACATGCTTGAAGCTTTCTTT	CAWSVRLDMLEAFF	TRBV30	TRBJ1-1	NA	NA
TGTGCCAGCAGCTGGGTAGGGGCCACCGGGGAGCTGTTTTTT	CASSWVGATGELFF	TRBV5-6	TRBJ2-2	NA	NA
TGTGCCAGCTCACCATGGGAGGGCGGAGAGACCCAGTACTTC	CASSPWEGGETQYF	TRBV18	TRBJ2-5	TRBD2	NA
TGTGCCAGCAGTCGATCGAGAGGACAGCTATACGAGCAGTACTTC	CASSRSRGQLYEQYF	TRBV6-6	TRBJ2-7	NA	NA
TGTGCCAGCAGTGATGGCCCAACGAACAATGAGCAGTTCTTC	CASSDGPTNNEQFF	TRBV6-4	TRBJ2-1	NA	NA
TGTGCCACCCCCCCGCGGGAGACCCAGTACTTC	CATPPRETQYF	TRBV28	TRBJ2-5	NA	NA
TGTGCCAGCAACGACCTAGCGGGATTTGCGAATGAGCAGTTCTTC	CASNDLAGFANEQFF	TRBV6-5	TRBJ2-1	TRBD2	NA
TGTGCCAGCAGCTTAACGGCTAGCCCACAAGAGACCCAGTACTTC	CASSLTASPQETQYF	TRBV11-2	TRBJ2-5	NA	NA
TGTGCCAGCAGCCCCTCCCCCCCCACAAAAGACTCTGGAAACACCATATATTTT	CASSPSPPTKDSGNTIYF	TRBV5-4	TRBJ1-3	NA	once
TGTGCCAGCAGTCCTGACAGGGGTGGTAATTCACCCCTCCACTTT	CASSPDRGGNSPLHF	TRBV2	TRBJ1-6	TRBD1	NA
TGTGCCAGCAGCGTAGCTAGGGGTAGTGAGAACACTGAAGCTTTCTTT	CASSVARGSENTEAFF	TRBV9	TRBJ1-1	NA	NA
TGCGCCAGCAGCCAAGAGGACAGGCCAACCTACAATGAGCAGTTCTTC	CASSQEDRPTYNEQFF	TRBV4-3	TRBJ2-1	TRBD1	NA
TGTGCCAGCAGCTTACGAGGACTAGCGGAAGAGACCCAGTACTTC	CASSLRGLAEETQYF	TRBV7-3	TRBJ2-5	TRBD2	NA
TGTGCCAGCAGCCGGACAGGCAATAACTATGGCTACACCTTC	CASSRTGNNYGYTF	TRBV9	TRBJ1-2	TRBD1	NA
TGTGCCAGTAGTTCCAGACCGGGACAGGGTAGCTATGGCTACACCTTC	CASSSRPGQGSYGYTF	TRBV19	TRBJ1-2	TRBD1	few
TGTGCCAGTAGTATAACTCTACTAGCGGGAGTTTATGAGCAGTTCTTC	CASSITLLAGVYEQFF	TRBV19	TRBJ2-1	TRBD2	once
TGTGCCAGTAGATCGACAGGCGATCAGCCCCAGCATTTT	CASRSTGDQPQHF	TRBV19	TRBJ1-5	NA	NA
TGTGCCACCAGTGATTTCGGCGGCGGGGAGCTGTTTTTT	CATSDFGGGELFF	TRBV24-1	TRBJ2-2	NA	NA
TGTGCCAGCAGCTTTTCCACCGGAACTAATGAAAAACTGTTTTTT	CASSFSTGTNEKLFF	TRBV5-6	TRBJ1-4	NA	NA
TGTGCCAGCAGCCCAGCTAGCGGGAGGGCCGGCACTGAGCAGTTCTTC	CASSPASGRAGTEQFF	TRBV4-2	TRBJ2-1	TRBD2	NA